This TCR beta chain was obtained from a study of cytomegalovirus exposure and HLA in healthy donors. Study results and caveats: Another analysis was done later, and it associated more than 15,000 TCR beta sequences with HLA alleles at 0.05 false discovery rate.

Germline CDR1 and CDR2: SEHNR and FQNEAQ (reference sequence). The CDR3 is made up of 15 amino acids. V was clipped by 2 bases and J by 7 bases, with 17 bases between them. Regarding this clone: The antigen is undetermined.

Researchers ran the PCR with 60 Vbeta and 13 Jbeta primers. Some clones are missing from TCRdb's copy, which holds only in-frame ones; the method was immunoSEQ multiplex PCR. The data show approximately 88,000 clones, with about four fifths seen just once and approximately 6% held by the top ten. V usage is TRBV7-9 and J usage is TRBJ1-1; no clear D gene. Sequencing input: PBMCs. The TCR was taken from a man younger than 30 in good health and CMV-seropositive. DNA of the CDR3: TGTGCCAGCAGCTTAAAGGCAGACAAAAAACTTGAAGCTTTCTTT. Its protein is CASSLKADKKLEAFF.